Sequencing of this TCR beta chain was carried out in a study of blood T cell repertoires in COVID-19 (dated by TCRdb to about 2020). A note on the overall study: Samples from collaborators originated in the United States, Italy and Spain and spanned both the acute and convalescent phases of COVID-19. Where available, HLA class I and class II types were taken from metadata supplied by the sample provider and were not determined by assay-based typing. The sample metadata nearly always contained a de-identified subject ID, COVID-19 status, age in years and sex. Samples came from the ongoing ImmuneRACE study (first 160 participants) plus 1,254 subjects from 6 global collaborators. The prospective study material was composed of cDNA or gDNA derived from T cells, B-cell-depleted T cells, or PBMCs. Deeply sampled blood TCRbeta repertoires from subjects exposed to, actively infected with, or recovered from COVID-19 were included in the dataset. The repertoires were released in a freely available public database intended as a resource for research on the immune response to SARS-CoV-2. What the research found in general, with its limitations: The amount of clinical and demographic metadata varied by source and participant and was provided uncurated.

TCRbeta CDR3 regions were amplified from genomic DNA by means of the immunoSEQ Assay, a bias-controlled multiplex PCR. Per the original workflow: Within the assay, amplification of reference gene primers was used to estimate how many nucleated cells each sample contained. To quantify the absolute abundance of each unique TCRbeta CDR3 rearrangement, sequence reads were collapsed and filtered. For each sample, productive Simpson clonality was calculated as the square root of Simpson's diversity index across productive rearrangements. The clones in this table, taken by TCRdb from immuneACCESS, are in-frame only. Not every clone is retained; where verified, under half of the shortfall comes from an unresolved V gene, and the cause of the rest is unknown. That table is the source of V, J and clone size, and D and trimming were worked out from the DNA. Present in this sample are 97,000 or so clones, approximately 82% of which were seen just once. The top ten constitute under 11% of the sample.

On this clone itself: The antigen it binds to is not known. No much larger clone exists at a distance of one base, and base qualities are not known.

V is cut by 3 bases and J by 2 bases, and the space between the germline ends is 10 bases. From the cysteine through the phenylalanine, the CDR3 covers 13 amino acids. Here the CDR3 DNA is all that survives: 39 bases in frame from base 1. From a lookup of the germline V gene (reference sequence), CDR1 and CDR2 are DFQATT and SNEGSKA. Each collaborating institution followed its own protocols to collect whole blood in K2EDTA tubes. For TCRbeta analysis, collaborators shipped samples as frozen whole blood, isolated PBMCs, or DNA extracted from either of those sample types. The chain employs TRBV20-1 and TRBJ1-2, with TRBD1 as a weak D call on 6 bases. This sequence originates from a man between 65 and 85 years old with acute or convalescent COVID-19. The source material was peripheral blood. The sequence in DNA is TGCAGTGCTAGTAGGGGGTTGAACTATGGCTACACCTTC. Its translation reads: CSASRGLNYGYTF.